One sample yielded the 19 T cell receptor beta chains listed below, sequenced in a study of human T cells and chemical hapten exposure. Sample time point: pre-sensitization, week 0. The treatment: therapeutic diphenylcyclopropenone sensitization with weekly scalp DPC. Via MiXCR, TCRdb re-called the RACE reads, giving one row per CDR3 protein. Here the sample spans 50,000 to 65,000 distinct CDR3 sequences, over 8% being singletons. The sample here was whole blood, taken in connection with sensitization to the hapten diphenylcyclopropenone (DPC). These TCRs come from a woman aged 40 to 55 with alopecia areata. Some clones in this sample may be carry-over from other donors' samples.

Many counts were recorded for this clonotype. The CDR3 spells CATSDRDRGIYGYTF. The CDR3 DNA sequence: TGTGCCACCAGCGATCGGGACAGGGGAATCTATGGCTACACCTTC. The rearrangement links TRBV24-1 to TRBJ1-2; 10 bases map to TRBD1. Unmatched junction bases numbered 8, after V lost 7 bases and J lost 4 bases. The CDR3 sequence is 15 residues long. Germline V gene lookup returns CDR1 KGHDR and CDR2 SFDVKD.

V usage is TRBV5-1 and J usage is TRBJ2-2; no clear D. This CDR3 is 14 amino acids long. Germline V lookup: CDR1 SGHRS, CDR2 YFSETQ. Trimming pared 5 bases from V and 2 bases from J, leaving 10 bases between. In DNA, the CDR3 is TGCGCCAGCAGGACCTTGCAAAACACCGGGGAGCTGTTTTTT. Protein sequence: CASRTLQNTGELFF.

This clonotype was detected many times. The chain has TRBV18 and TRBJ1-6; D call uncertain. Deletions cut 1 base from V and 0 bases from J, with 7 bases between. The CDR3 totals 16 residues. Germline loops: CDR1 KGHSH, CDR2 LQKENI. The chain's CDR3 is CASSPHPPSYNSPLHF. CDR3 nucleotides: TGTGCCAGCTCACCACACCCACCCTCCTATAATTCACCCCTCCACTTT.

This clonotype was counted ten times or more. The chain links TRBV9 to TRBJ1-6; 8 bases are shared with TRBD1. V was pared by 4 bases and J by 9 bases, with 9 bases of the junction left unmatched. This CDR3 has 15 residues. Per germline, CDR1 SGDLS and CDR2 YYNGEE. The CDR3 coding sequence is TGTGCCAGCAGCAGTCCAGGGGGCGCCAGTTCACCCCTCCACTTT. Translated, it gives CASSSPGGASSPLHF.

This clonotype was detected many times. The chain combines TRBV7-8 with TRBJ2-7, with 10 positions matching TRBD1. Germline trimming cut 5 bases from V and 4 bases from J; bases unmatched to any gene: 8. Germline CDR1 and CDR2: SGHVS and FQNEAQ. This CDR3 comprises 15 residues. CDR3 amino acids: CASSPGQGGGYEQYF. CDR3 nucleotide sequence: TGTGCCAGCAGCCCCGGACAGGGGGGAGGGTACGAGCAGTACTTC.

The chain combines TRBV12-5 with TRBJ2-7, with no clear D. V dropped 6 bases and J dropped 3 bases, with 9 bases sitting between them. CDR3 length: 12 residues. The germline V gene has CDR1 LGHNT and CDR2 FRNRAP. The CDR3 loop is CASGPASYEQYF. CDR3 nucleotides: TGTGCTAGTGGCCCTGCAAGCTACGAGCAGTACTTC.

There are a few counts of this clonotype. The genes are TRBV12-3 or TRBV12-4 and TRBJ1-6, with TRBD1 matching over 7 bases. The CDR3 is 13 amino acids. V gave up 6 bases and J gave up 10 bases; unmatched junction bases: 6. In DNA form, the CDR3 reads TGTGCCAGCAGCCTAACAGGGGAATCACCCCTCCACTTT. Translating gives CASSLTGESPLHF.

This clonotype was counted ten times or more. The chain has TRBV7-2 and TRBJ1-5; D gene uncertain. Germline assignment: CDR1 SGHTA and CDR2 FQGNSA. The CDR3 runs 13 residues. Trimming removed 1 base at V and 4 bases at J, with 5 bases between. CDR3 loop: CASSLVPNQPQHF. In nucleotides, the CDR3 is TGTGCCAGCAGCTTAGTTCCTAATCAGCCCCAGCATTTT.

This clonotype occurred many times. V and J are TRBV5-6 and TRBJ1-4, with D maybe TRBD1 (6 bases). Germline CDR1 SGHDT, CDR2 YYEEEE. The V end was cut by 4 bases, the J end by 10 bases, with 17 bases between. This CDR3 comprises 14 residues. CDR3 loop: CASSPGASPAKLFF. The DNA for the CDR3 is TGTGCCAGCAGCCCAGGGGCGTCTCCGGCAAAACTGTTTTTT. Together with reference TRBV5-6 and TRBJ1-4, the CDR3 gives the full variable domain: DAGVTQSPTHLIKTRGQQVTLRCSPKSGHDTVSWYQQALGQGPQFIFQYYEEEERQRGNFPDRFSGHQFPNYSSELNVNALLLGDSALYLCASSPGASPAKLFFGSGTQLSVL.

This clonotype was counted ten times or more. The chain joins TRBV7-2 to TRBJ1-6, with D possibly TRBD1 on 5 matching bases. CDR1 is SGHTA, CDR2 FQGNSA, per germline. The V gene lost 2 bases and the J gene lost 4 bases, with 12 bases spanning the gap. The CDR3 length is 16 residues. The CDR3 DNA reads as TGTGCCAGCAGCTTACAGGGTCGGGGTTATAATTCACCCCTCCACTTT. Its translation: CASSLQGRGYNSPLHF.

The rearrangement links TRBV6-5 to TRBJ2-3, with 10 bases lining up with TRBD2. The trim removed 5 bases at V and 6 bases at J, leaving 8 bases unmatched. This CDR3 is 15 amino acids long. Germline V gene lookup returns CDR1 MNHEY and CDR2 SVGAGI. The DNA for the CDR3 is TGTGCCAGCAGTCGAGCGGGGGGGCCGCTGGATACGCAGTATTTT. The encoded protein is CASSRAGGPLDTQYF.

In this sample, this clonotype turned up a few times. The V call is TRBV11-2, the J call TRBJ2-1, with D hard to call. Per germline, CDR1 SGHAT and CDR2 FQNNGV. This CDR3 has 13 amino acids. Deletions cut 3 bases from V and 5 bases from J, with 8 bases between. Here the CDR3 DNA reads TGTGCCAGCAGCTTGCCCCAGGACAATGAGCAGTTCTTC. Translated, it gives CASSLPQDNEQFF.

This clonotype has a count of ten or more. The genes are TRBV18 and TRBJ1-6; D is unclear. V lost 6 bases to trimming and J lost 7 bases, with 10 bases between them. The CDR3 has 13 residues. Germline V gene sequence: CDR1 KGHSH, CDR2 LQKENI. CDR3: CASSFPGNSPLHF. CDR3 bases: TGTGCCAGCTCCTTTCCCGGAAATTCACCCCTCCACTTT. Full variable domain (missing parts from reference TRBV18 and TRBJ1-6): NAGVMQNPRHLVRRRGQEARLRCSPMKGHSHVYWYRQLPEEGLKFMVYLQKENIIDESGMPKERFSAEFPKEGPSILRIQQVVRGDSAAYFCASSFPGNSPLHFGNGTRLTVT.

The chain employs TRBV4-1 and TRBJ2-2; maybe TRBD1 (6 bases). V lost 0 bases and J 1 base, leaving 6 bases between the germline ends. CDR3 size: 15 residues. Germline assignment: CDR1 MGHRA and CDR2 YSYEKL. Here the CDR3 DNA reads TGCGCCAGCAGCCAAGACAGGGGGAACACCGGGGAGCTGTTTTTT. It specifies CASSQDRGNTGELFF.

This clonotype was recorded at least ten times. This chain uses TRBV20-1 with TRBJ2-7; D might be TRBD2 (7 bases). CDR3 length equals 15 residues. With 2 bases removed from V and 3 bases from J, the gap between germline ends came to 17 bases. Germline values: CDR1 DFQATT, CDR2 SNEGSKA (reference sequence). The CDR3 DNA reads TGCAGTGCTAGACCCGGGGAGGGGGGGCACTACGAGCAGTACTTC. Translation: CSARPGEGGHYEQYF.

Many counts were recorded for this clonotype. This chain connects TRBV19 to TRBJ1-5; the D is unclear. Trimming shortened V by 5 bases and J by 5 bases, and 19 bases separated the two germline ends. Germline CDR1 is LNHDA and CDR2 is SQIVND (reference sequence). CDR3 size: 16 residues. CDR3 amino acids: CASSGVGLRADQPQHF. CDR3 DNA sequence: TGTGCCAGTAGTGGAGTTGGCTTGAGAGCCGATCAGCCCCAGCATTTT.

This clonotype occurred many times. A read error may account for a junction end that differs from germline. The rearrangement links TRBV5-1 to TRBJ2-1; 15 bases are a match to TRBD2. The CDR3 is 15 amino acids. Germline CDR1 is SGHRS and CDR2 is YFSETQ. CDR3 sequence reads: CASSLDSGTSGGPIF. In DNA, the CDR3 is TGCGCCAGCAGCTTGGACTCCGGGACTAGCGGGGGGCCAATCTTC.

This clonotype was observed at least ten times. This chain connects TRBV2 to TRBJ1-1; a possible D gene is TRBD1 (5 bases). Trimming removed 5 bases from V and 8 bases from J, with 12 bases in between. Germline V CDR1 and CDR2: SNHLY, FYNNEI. The CDR3 consists of 12 residues. In DNA form, the CDR3 reads TGTGCCAGCAGTTTACGACGGGACGAAGCTTTCTTT. This encodes CASSLRRDEAFF.

The chain links TRBV6-5 to TRBJ2-7, with D uncertain. CDR3 length equals 11 residues. The germline V and J ends were trimmed by 10 bases and 7 bases, with 14 bases remaining between them. The germline V gene encodes CDR1 MNHEY and CDR2 SVGAGI. The CDR3 sequence: CATLGAREQYF. The CDR3 nucleotides are TGTGCCACCCTAGGTGCGCGGGAGCAGTACTTC.